The T cell receptor beta chain described here comes from a study of cytomegalovirus exposure and HLA in healthy donors. Data came from immunoSEQ multiplex PCR; TCRdb stores just in-frame clones and leaves some out. The sample yields about 200,000 clones, around four fifths seen once. In germline, CDR1 is SGDLS, CDR2 YYNGEE. This CDR3 region has 16 residues. V lost 0 bases and J lost 4, with 16 bases in between. For this clone: Its antigen is as yet unknown.

Study findings and constraints: According to a later analysis, TCR clusters from the first cohort tended to co-occur in the roughly 110 validation repertoires. As was reported, the classifier diagnosed cytomegalovirus status with high specificity and sensitivity.

An approximately 120-subject validation cohort, separate from the roughly 670-subject first cohort, supplied the donors. Sequencing was done on a sample of PBMCs. The chain has TRBV9 and TRBJ2-5; maybe TRBD2 (5 bases). The receptor's source is a woman aged 18 to 35 in good health and CMV-seronegative. The CDR3 loop is CASSVEEAEGGETQYF. The CDR3 DNA is TGTGCCAGCAGCGTAGAGGAAGCGGAAGGAGGAGAGACCCAGTACTTC.